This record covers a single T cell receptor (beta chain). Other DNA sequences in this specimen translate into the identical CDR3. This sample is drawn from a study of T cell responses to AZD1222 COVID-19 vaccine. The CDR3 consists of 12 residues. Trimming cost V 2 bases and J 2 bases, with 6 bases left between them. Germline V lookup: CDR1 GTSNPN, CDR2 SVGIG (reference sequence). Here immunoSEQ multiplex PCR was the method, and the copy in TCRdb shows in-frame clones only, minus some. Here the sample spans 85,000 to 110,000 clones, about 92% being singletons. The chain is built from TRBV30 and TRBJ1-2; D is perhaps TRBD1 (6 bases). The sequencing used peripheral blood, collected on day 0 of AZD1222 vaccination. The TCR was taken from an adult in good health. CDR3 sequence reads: CAWSRGNYGYTF. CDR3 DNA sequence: TGTGCCTGGAGTAGGGGGAACTATGGCTACACCTTC.